This is a list of T cell receptor beta chains from one sample in a study of blood T cell repertoires in COVID-19. Assay: immunoSEQ multiplex PCR; the TCRdb copy retains only in-frame clones and omits some. The repertoire holds more than 400,000 clones, with 70% to 90% as singletons. The sample comprised peripheral blood. The receptors derive from a human donor in a cohort sampled during active COVID-19. Each CDR3 is given without its conserved first and last residue.

TRBV6-2/TRBV6-3	TRBJ1-2	ASSPELPYGYTFGSENYGYT
TRBV29-1	TRBJ2-7	SAGTQAGAEQY
TRBV2	TRBJ2-5	ASSGRSGGETQY
TRBV10-3	TRBJ2-7	AISEMRFYEQY
TRBV6-2/TRBV6-3	TRBJ2-5	ASSYGGIQQETQY
TRBV7-2	TRBJ2-6	ASSPHPGVVVLT
TRBV30	TRBJ2-5	AWRISGRETQY
TRBV27	TRBJ1-1	ASSPRVNTEAF
TRBV5-1	TRBJ1-1	ASSSEAPGKNTEAF
TRBV30	TRBJ2-7	AWSGQGTYEQY
TRBV19	TRBJ1-1	ASNNRGKYTEAF
TRBV19	TRBJ2-7	ASMDQRGAYEQY
TRBV27	TRBJ1-1	ASSLKRRMNTEAF
TRBV7-8	TRBJ2-7	ASSQRLGPEQY
TRBV12-3/TRBV12-4	TRBJ1-2	ASWERLGGYT
TRBV5-6	TRBJ1-5	ASSPGQEYDQPQH
TRBV24-1	TRBJ2-3	ATSDLGNRGTDTQY
TRBV19	TRBJ2-1	ASSMGLALNEQF
TRBV5-8	TRBJ2-5	ASSLFRKETQY
TRBV28	TRBJ1-4	ASSSPEKLF
TRBV30	TRBJ1-2	AWSVRRDYGYT
TRBV5-6	TRBJ2-5	ASTLNRGGQETQY
TRBV18	TRBJ2-1	ASSPLAGTGADEQF
TRBV15	TRBJ1-1	ATSRGVGEGNTEAF
TRBV7-9	TRBJ1-3	ASSPDTVSGNTIY
TRBV28	TRBJ2-6	ASSFRVPSGANVLT
TRBV30	TRBJ1-4	AWSQGGGTNEKLF
TRBV7-9	TRBJ1-1	ASSFAQGIGTEAF
TRBV18	TRBJ2-3	ASSSEASGASTDTQY
TRBV3-1/TRBV3-2	TRBJ1-1	ASTRRSGNTEAF
TRBV13	TRBJ2-1	ASSPSSDEQF
TRBV30	TRBJ1-1	AWSVGTGVGGNTEAF
TRBV27	TRBJ2-7	ASRGAGYSYEQY
TRBV18	TRBJ2-7	ASSRDLATHEQY
TRBV27	TRBJ1-1	ASSPYSGGARTEAF
TRBV28	TRBJ1-5	ASSKDRNQPQH
TRBV7-3	TRBJ2-1	ASSFGQSSYNEQF
TRBV19	TRBJ2-2	ASSIGGQAGELF
TRBV6-5	TRBJ2-7	ASSTHEYEQY
TRBV19	TRBJ1-2	ASATGTNYGYT
TRBV18	TRBJ1-4	ASSPQNEKLF
TRBV7-2	TRBJ2-1	ASISQGASGYNEQF
TRBV28	TRBJ1-1	ASSLRDTEAF
TRBV9	TRBJ1-5	ASSGTGNNQPQH
TRBV29-1	TRBJ2-1	SVWDRGYNEQF
TRBV19	TRBJ2-7	ASSISAGSYEQY
TRBV21-1	TRBJ2-3	ASSSLAGNPPGTDTQY
TRBV7-3	TRBJ2-5	ASSLIRTSGRARETQY
TRBV28	TRBJ2-7	ASRDTARDEQY
TRBV3-1/TRBV3-2	TRBJ1-6	ASSPWRETGEGIH